The 18 T cell receptor beta chains given below trace back to one sample, sequenced in a study of shared clonotypes between healthy human individuals. Repertoires were generated with immunoSEQ multiplex PCR, while TCRdb's copy carries only in-frame clones and drops some. Here the sample spans about 660,000 clones, around two thirds being singletons. Sequenced sample: memory CD4+ T cells sorted from blood. The subset was: CD45RA-negative fraction. The receptors originated from a woman aged 25 to 45 in good health.

Worth noting for this clone: A much larger clonotype is one base distant, so this may be a read error. Additional DNA sequences in this sample encode the identical CDR3. The V and J genes are TRBV11-3 and TRBJ2-1, with 11 positions matching TRBD1. CDR1 and CDR2 (germline): SGHNT, YENEEA. The CDR3 has 17 amino acids. V gave up 0 bases and J gave up 4 bases; unmatched junction bases: 5. DNA for the CDR3: TGTGCCAGCAGCTTAGATTCAGGGACAGGGGGATACAATGAGCAGTTCTTC. Its protein product is CASSLDSGTGGYNEQFF.

The chain couples TRBV27 to TRBJ2-1; 8 bases agree with TRBD2. CDR3 length: 15 residues. After removal of 3 bases from V and 5 bases from J, the junction contained 6 bases not matched to a gene. Germline lookup yields CDR1 MNHEY and CDR2 SMNVEV (reference sequence). The CDR3 loop reads CASSFLAGSNNEQFF. For the CDR3, the DNA is TGTGCCAGCAGTTTTCTAGCGGGCTCGAACAATGAGCAGTTCTTC.

In the case of this clone: Distinct nucleotide sequences in the sample also encode this CDR3. This chain uses TRBV5-1 with TRBJ2-3, with 8 bases identical to TRBD1. The V segment lost 5 bases and the J segment 0 bases; nucleotides outside the gene matches: 8. This CDR3 spans 16 amino acids. Germline CDR1 and CDR2: SGHRS and YFSETQ. The CDR3: CASSFGQGSSTDTQYF. The CDR3 nucleotides are TGCGCCAGCAGTTTTGGACAGGGCAGTAGCACAGATACGCAGTATTTT.

V is TRBV5-1 and J is TRBJ2-7, with 11 bases fitting TRBD1. The V and J ends lost 4 bases and 6 bases, in that order; junction bases with no gene match: 6. Germline CDR1 SGHRS, CDR2 YFSETQ. CDR3 length: 14 amino acids. The CDR3 is CASSQGQGVFEQYF. The CDR3 DNA is TGCGCCAGCAGCCAGGGACAGGGGGTATTCGAGCAGTACTTC.

Concerning this clone itself: The same CDR3 also results from other DNA sequences found in this sample. The V and J genes are TRBV6-5 and TRBJ2-5; no definite D call. Germline V CDR1 and CDR2: MNHEY, SVGAGI. The CDR3 runs to 14 residues. V lost 0 bases and J 3 bases, leaving 8 bases between the germline ends. As DNA, the CDR3 is TGTGCCAGCAGTTACTCGAGAAGAGAAGAGACCCAGTACTTC. Amino acids: CASSYSRREETQYF.

The CDR3 is CASSFQGQGYGYTF. CDR3 sequence (DNA): TGTGCCAGCAGTTTCCAGGGACAGGGCTATGGCTACACCTTC. The rearrangement links TRBV28 to TRBJ1-2, with TRBD1 matching over 9 bases. In germline, CDR1 is MDHEN, CDR2 SYDVKM. The CDR3 sequence is 14 residues long. V dropped 3 bases and J dropped 4; count of bases not matched to a gene: 3.

The genes are TRBV5-1 and TRBJ2-5, with D possibly matching TRBD2 (6 bases). Trimming left V 1 base short and J 5 bases short, with 15 bases between. The CDR3 is 15 amino acids. CDR1 and CDR2 from the germline V gene are SGHRS and YFSETQ. The CDR3 nucleotides read TGCGCCAGCAGCTTGTTGGCGGGGAAGGAGGAGACCCAGTACTTC. Amino acid sequence: CASSLLAGKEETQYF.

The gene calls are TRBV7-9 and TRBJ1-1; D not certain. Germline V gene lookup returns CDR1 SEHNR and CDR2 FQNEAQ (reference sequence). Trimming removed 5 bases at V and 1 base at J, with 14 bases between. CDR3 length: 15 amino acids. The CDR3 nucleotides read TGTGCCAGCAGCCCTATGATGGGAAGGAACACTGAAGCTTTCTTT. It codes for CASSPMMGRNTEAFF.

This clone appeared a single time. V gene TRBV5-1 combines with J gene TRBJ2-3; D gene uncertain. Germline V gene sequence: CDR1 SGHRS, CDR2 YFSETQ. CDR3 size: 14 residues. Trimming took off 0 bases at V and 2 bases at J, with 7 bases between the two ends. The CDR3 nucleotides are TGCGCCAGCAGCTTGGGGCGGATCACAGATACGCAGTATTTT. The encoded protein is CASSLGRITDTQYF.

Only a few counts were recorded for this clone. The chain combines TRBV2 with TRBJ1-4, with unresolved D. The V end lost 6 bases, the J end lost 8 bases, and 7 bases lay between the germline ends. The CDR3 is made up of 11 amino acids. Germline CDR1 reads SNHLY; CDR2 reads FYNNEI. The CDR3 nucleotides are TGTGCCAGCAGGAGTAACGAAAAACTGTTTTTT. It specifies CASRSNEKLFF.

The rearrangement joins TRBV27 to TRBJ2-1; D not certain. The CDR3 totals 13 residues. Trimming removed 0 bases at V and 5 bases at J, with 5 bases between. Germline V gene lookup returns CDR1 MNHEY and CDR2 SMNVEV (reference sequence). In DNA form, the CDR3 reads TGTGCCAGCAGTTTATCCAGCCACAATGAGCAGTTCTTC. It translates to CASSLSSHNEQFF.

This chain uses TRBV10-3 with TRBJ1-4, with a weak D call TRBD1 (5 bases). The germline gives CDR1 ENHRY, CDR2 SYGVKD. Trimming removed 6 bases from V and 6 bases from J, with 20 bases in between. The CDR3 extends over 16 amino acids. CDR3 sequence: CAISPPPVQGHEKLFF. For the CDR3, the DNA is TGTGCCATCAGCCCCCCTCCGGTGCAGGGTCATGAAAAACTGTTTTTT.

The chain links TRBV29-1 to TRBJ2-1, with 9 bases identical to TRBD2. CDR1 SQVTM and CDR2 ANQGSEA come from the germline V gene. The J segment lost 5 bases and the V segment lost 4 bases, leaving 6 bases of the junction unmatched. The CDR3 loop spans 14 amino acids. CDR3 coding DNA: TGCAGCGTTGGGGGGGCTAGCGGGAACAATGAGCAGTTCTTC. This gives the protein CSVGGASGNNEQFF.

The V call is TRBV11-2, the J call TRBJ2-2, with 13 bases identical to TRBD2. Germline trimming cut 5 bases from V and 6 bases from J; bases unmatched to any gene: 6. This CDR3 spans 16 amino acids. Germline values: CDR1 SGHAT, CDR2 FQNNGV. CDR3 sequence (DNA): TGTGCCAGCAGCAGAAGACTAGCGGGAGGTTCCGGGGAGCTGTTTTTT. It specifies CASSRRLAGGSGELFF.

The chain employs TRBV5-1 and TRBJ1-2; the D gene is possibly TRBD1 (6 bases). The CDR3 sequence is 13 residues long. CDR1 and CDR2 from the germline V gene are SGHRS and YFSETQ. The V and J ends lost 4 bases and 4 bases respectively, with 11 bases between them. In DNA form, the CDR3 reads TGCGCCAGCAGCCCCGGGACACTCTATGGCTACACCTTC. This encodes CASSPGTLYGYTF.

The V call is TRBV15, the J call TRBJ2-1, with 7 nucleotides matching TRBD2. CDR1 is LNHNV, CDR2 YYDKDF, per germline (reference sequence). This CDR3 contains 15 residues. Losses at the gene ends were 3 bases for V and 10 bases for J; bases not matched to a gene: 12. The CDR3: CATSRLADTLGEQFF. The DNA for the CDR3 is TGTGCCACCAGCAGGCTAGCGGACACGTTGGGGGAGCAGTTCTTC.

The chain couples TRBV28 to TRBJ1-1; D uncertain. The CDR3 has 10 amino acids. Trimming left V 2 bases short and J 12 bases short, with 7 bases between. Per the germline V gene, CDR1 is MDHEN and CDR2 is SYDVKM. In nucleotides, the CDR3 is TGTGCCAGCAGTTTAGATAGGCCTTTCTTT. The encoded protein is CASSLDRPFF.

The chain carries TRBV30 and TRBJ2-5; no clear D gene. Germline values: CDR1 GTSNPN, CDR2 SVGIG (reference sequence). The germline V and J ends were trimmed by 0 bases and 2 bases, with 10 bases remaining between them. The CDR3 consists of 14 residues. CDR3 sequence: CAWSVYGRQETQYF. In DNA form, the CDR3 reads TGTGCCTGGAGTGTATATGGGCGGCAAGAGACCCAGTACTTC.